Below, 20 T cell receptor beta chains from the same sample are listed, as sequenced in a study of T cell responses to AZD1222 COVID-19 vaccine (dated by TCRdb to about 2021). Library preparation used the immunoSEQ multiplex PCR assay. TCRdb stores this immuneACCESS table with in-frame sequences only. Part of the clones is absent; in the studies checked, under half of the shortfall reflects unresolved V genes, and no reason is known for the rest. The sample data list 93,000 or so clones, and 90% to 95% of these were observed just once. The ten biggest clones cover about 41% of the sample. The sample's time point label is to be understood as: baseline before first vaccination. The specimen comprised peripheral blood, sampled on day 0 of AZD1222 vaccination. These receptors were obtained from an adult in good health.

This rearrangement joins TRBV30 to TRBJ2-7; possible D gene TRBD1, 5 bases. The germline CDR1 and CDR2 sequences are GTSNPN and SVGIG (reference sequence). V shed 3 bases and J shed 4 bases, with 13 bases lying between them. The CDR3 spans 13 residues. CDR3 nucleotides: TGTGCCTGGAGCCAGGGATTCAATTACGAGCAGTACTTC. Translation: CAWSQGFNYEQYF.

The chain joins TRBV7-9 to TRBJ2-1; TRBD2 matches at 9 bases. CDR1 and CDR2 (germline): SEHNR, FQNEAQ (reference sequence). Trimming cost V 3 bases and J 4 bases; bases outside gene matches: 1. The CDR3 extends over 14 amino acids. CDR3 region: CASSFGLAYNEQFF. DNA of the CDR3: TGTGCCAGCAGCTTCGGACTAGCGTACAATGAGCAGTTCTTC.

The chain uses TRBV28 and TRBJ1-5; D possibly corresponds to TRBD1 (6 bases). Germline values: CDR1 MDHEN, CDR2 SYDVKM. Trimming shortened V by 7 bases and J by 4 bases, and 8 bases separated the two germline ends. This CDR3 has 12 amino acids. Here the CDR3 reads CASKGGNQPQHF. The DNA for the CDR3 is TGTGCCAGCAAAGGGGGGAATCAGCCCCAGCATTTT.

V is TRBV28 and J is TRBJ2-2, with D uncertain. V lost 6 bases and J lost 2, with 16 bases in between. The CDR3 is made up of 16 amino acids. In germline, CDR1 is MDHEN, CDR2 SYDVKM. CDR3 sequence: CASSPTLRVNTGELFF. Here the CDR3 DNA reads TGTGCCAGCAGCCCGACTTTGCGAGTTAACACCGGGGAGCTGTTTTTT.

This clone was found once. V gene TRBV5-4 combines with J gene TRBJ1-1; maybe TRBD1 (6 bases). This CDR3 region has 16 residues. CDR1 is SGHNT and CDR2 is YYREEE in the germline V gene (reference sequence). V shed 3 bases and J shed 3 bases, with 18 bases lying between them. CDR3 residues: CASSSSFGGFDTEAFF. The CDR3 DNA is TGTGCCAGCAGCTCTTCGTTTGGGGGCTTCGACACTGAAGCTTTCTTT. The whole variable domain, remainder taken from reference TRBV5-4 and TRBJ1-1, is ETGVTQSPTHLIKTRGQQVTLRCSSQSGHNTVSWYQQALGQGPQFIFQYYREEENGRGNFPPRFSGLQFPNYSSELNVNALELDDSALYLCASSSSFGGFDTEAFFGQGTRLTVV.

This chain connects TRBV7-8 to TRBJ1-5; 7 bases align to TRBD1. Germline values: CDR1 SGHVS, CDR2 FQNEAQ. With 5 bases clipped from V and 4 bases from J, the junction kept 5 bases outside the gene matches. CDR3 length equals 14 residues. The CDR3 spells CASSIGTVNQPQHF. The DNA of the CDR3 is TGTGCCAGCAGCATCGGGACAGTAAATCAGCCCCAGCATTTT.

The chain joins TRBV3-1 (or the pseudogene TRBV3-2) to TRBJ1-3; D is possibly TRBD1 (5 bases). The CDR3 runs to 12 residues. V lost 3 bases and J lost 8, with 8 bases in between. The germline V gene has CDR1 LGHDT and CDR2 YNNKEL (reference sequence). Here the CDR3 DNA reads TGTGCCAGCAGCCAGGGGGGATACACCATATATTTT. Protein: CASSQGGYTIYF.

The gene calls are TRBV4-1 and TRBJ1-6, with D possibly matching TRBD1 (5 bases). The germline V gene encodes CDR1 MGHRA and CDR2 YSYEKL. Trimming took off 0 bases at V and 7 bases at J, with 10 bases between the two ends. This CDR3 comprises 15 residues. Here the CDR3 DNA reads TGCGCCAGCAGCCAAGAAGCAGGGCTAAATTCACCCCTCCACTTT. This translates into CASSQEAGLNSPLHF.

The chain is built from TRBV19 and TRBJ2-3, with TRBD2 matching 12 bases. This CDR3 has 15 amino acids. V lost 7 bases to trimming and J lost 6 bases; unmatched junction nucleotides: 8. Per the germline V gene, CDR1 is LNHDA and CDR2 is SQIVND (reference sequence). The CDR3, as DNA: TGTGCCAGTATAAGCGGACTAGCGGGACCTGATACGCAGTATTTT. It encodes CASISGLAGPDTQYF.

The CDR3 region has the DNA TGCGCCAGCAGATGGACCTCGGTGGGGGGGGAGACCCAGTACTTC. Translating gives CASRWTSVGGETQYF. This rearrangement joins TRBV5-1 to TRBJ2-5, with TRBD2 matching over 7 bases. This CDR3 comprises 15 residues. Germline loops: CDR1 SGHRS, CDR2 YFSETQ. The ends lost 5 bases at V and 5 bases at J; junction bases unmatched: 12.

Written as DNA, the CDR3 is TGTGCCAGTCAGTACCGCACAGATACGCAGTATTTT. It encodes CASQYRTDTQYF. This chain uses TRBV7-9 with TRBJ2-3; D is ambiguous. Germline V lookup: CDR1 SEHNR, CDR2 FQNEAQ (reference sequence). V lost 9 bases and J 1 base, leaving 8 bases between the germline ends. The CDR3 contains 12 residues. The full variable domain, completed using reference TRBV7-9 and TRBJ2-3, is DTGVSQNPRHKITKRGQNVTFRCDPISEHNRLYWYRQTLGQGPEFLTYFQNEAQLEKSRLLSDRFSAERPKGSFSTLEIQRTEQGDSAMYLCASQYRTDTQYFGPGTRLTVL.

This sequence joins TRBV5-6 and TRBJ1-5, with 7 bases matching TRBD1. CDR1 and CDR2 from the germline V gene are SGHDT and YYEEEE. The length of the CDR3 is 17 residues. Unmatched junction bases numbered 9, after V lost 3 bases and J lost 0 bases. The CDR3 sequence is CASSYYSGGISNQPQHF. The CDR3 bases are TGTGCCAGCAGCTACTACTCAGGGGGAATTAGCAATCAGCCCCAGCATTTT.

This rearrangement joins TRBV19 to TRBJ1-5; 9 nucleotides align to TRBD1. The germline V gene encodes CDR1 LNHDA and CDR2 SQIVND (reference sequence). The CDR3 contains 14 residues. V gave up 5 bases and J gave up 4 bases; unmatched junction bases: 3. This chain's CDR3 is CASSQTGGNQPQHF. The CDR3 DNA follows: TGTGCCAGTAGTCAGACAGGGGGTAATCAGCCCCAGCATTTT.

CDR3 bases: TGTGCCAGTAGCCTTGGGGTCTCCTACGAGCAGTACTTC. It encodes CASSLGVSYEQYF. The rearrangement joins TRBV19 to TRBJ2-7; D gene unclear. Germline CDR1 is LNHDA and CDR2 is SQIVND (reference sequence). There are 13 residues in the CDR3. Trimming left V 6 bases short and J 0 bases short, with 9 bases between.

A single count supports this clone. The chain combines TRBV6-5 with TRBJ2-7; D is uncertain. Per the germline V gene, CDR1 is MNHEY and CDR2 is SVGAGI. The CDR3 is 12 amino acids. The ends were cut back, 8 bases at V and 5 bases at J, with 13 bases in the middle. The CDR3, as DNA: TGTGCCAGCGTGGGGTACCCCCACGAGCAGTACTTC. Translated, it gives CASVGYPHEQYF.

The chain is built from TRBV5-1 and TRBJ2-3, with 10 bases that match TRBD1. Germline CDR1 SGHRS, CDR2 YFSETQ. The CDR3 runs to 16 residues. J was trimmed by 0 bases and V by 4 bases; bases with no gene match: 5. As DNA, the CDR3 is TGCGCCAGCAGCACCCGACAGGGGGCTAGCACAGATACGCAGTATTTT. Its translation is CASSTRQGASTDTQYF.

CDR3 in DNA: TGTGCCACCAGTGATTTCGGCACCGTCCAAGAGACCCAGTACTTC. Translating gives CATSDFGTVQETQYF. J is TRBJ2-5 and V is TRBV24-1; no firm D call. Germline V gene sequence: CDR1 KGHDR, CDR2 SFDVKD. The ends were cut back, 1 base at V and 1 base at J, with 9 bases in the middle. The CDR3 sequence is 15 residues long.

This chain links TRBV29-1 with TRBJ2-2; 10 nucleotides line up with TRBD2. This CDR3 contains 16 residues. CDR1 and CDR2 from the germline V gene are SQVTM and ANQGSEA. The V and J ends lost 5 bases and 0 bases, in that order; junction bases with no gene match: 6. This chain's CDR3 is CSVLTSGQPNTGELFF. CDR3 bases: TGCAGCGTTTTGACTAGCGGGCAACCGAACACCGGGGAGCTGTTTTTT.

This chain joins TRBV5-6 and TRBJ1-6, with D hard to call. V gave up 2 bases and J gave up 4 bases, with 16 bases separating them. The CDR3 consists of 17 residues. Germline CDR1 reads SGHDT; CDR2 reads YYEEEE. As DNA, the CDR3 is TGTGCCAGCAGCTTTGAACCGACCAACTTATATAATTCACCCCTCCACTTT. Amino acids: CASSFEPTNLYNSPLHF.

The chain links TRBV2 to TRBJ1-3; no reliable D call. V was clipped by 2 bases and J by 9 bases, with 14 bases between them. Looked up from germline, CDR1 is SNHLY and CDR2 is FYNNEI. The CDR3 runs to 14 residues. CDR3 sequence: CASSEWVSGGTIYF. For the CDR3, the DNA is TGTGCCAGCAGTGAATGGGTTTCAGGCGGCACCATATATTTT.